Sequencing of this TCR beta chain was carried out in a study of blood T cell repertoires in COVID-19. Study information: Sites across the United States, Italy and Spain contributed samples from acute and convalescent COVID-19. Sample material is recorded as cDNA or gDNA derived from T cells, B-cell-depleted T cells, or PBMCs.

The study assigned cohorts using participant-reported clinical history. In the original processing: By means of reference gene primer amplification, nucleated cell counts were estimated. The assay was immunoSEQ multiplex PCR, and TCRdb's table has in-frame clones only and misses some. V, J and clone size were drawn from that table, and D and trimming were deduced from the DNA. The repertoire holds roughly 150,000 clones, with around four fifths as singletons. This clone was detected once. Per germline, CDR1 SGHDT and CDR2 YYEEEE. There are 14 residues in the CDR3. V was shortened by 3 bases and J by 4 bases, with 14 bases between the two germline ends.

This TCR came from a woman between 35 and 50 years old who had recovered from COVID-19. The chain has TRBV5-6 and TRBJ2-7; a possible D gene is TRBD1 (6 bases). The sequencing input was PBMCs or T cells enriched from blood (not recorded which). The CDR3 here is CASSSHRAPYEQYF. CDR3 nucleotide sequence: TGTGCCAGCAGCTCCCACAGGGCCCCGTACGAGCAGTACTTC. Combining the CDR3 with reference TRBV5-6 and TRBJ2-7 gives the whole variable domain DAGVTQSPTHLIKTRGQQVTLRCSPKSGHDTVSWYQQALGQGPQFIFQYYEEEERQRGNFPDRFSGHQFPNYSSELNVNALLLGDSALYLCASSSHRAPYEQYFGPGTRLTVT.